This T cell receptor (beta chain) was observed in a study of regulatory and conventional T cells in RAG deficiency. This clone appeared a few times. Its antigen is as yet unknown. Sequencing was performed with immunoSEQ multiplex PCR; in TCRdb, only in-frame clones are kept and a portion is missing. The data hold under 45,000 clones, with 76% observed a single time. Conventional CD4+ T cells were sorted from blood as CD25-low CD127-high cells. General study findings and limits: Sorted Omenn CD25-high CD127-low cells may not be bona fide Tregs.

These same data were also listed under a study on regulatory T cells. From that study: Primers: 52 TRBV forward and 13 TRBJ reverse.

This TCR came from a human donor in good health. Sample: CD4+ effector T cells sorted from blood.

This chain's CDR3 is CASSEGTRYQETQYF. Written as DNA, the CDR3 is TGTGCCAGCAGTGAGGGGACCAGGTACCAAGAGACCCAGTACTTC. The V and J genes are TRBV25-1 and TRBJ2-5, with D perhaps being TRBD1 or TRBD2 (5 bases each). The V and J ends lost 3 bases and 0 bases respectively, with 11 bases between them. The CDR3 totals 15 residues. Germline-derived CDR1 and CDR2 are MGHDK and SYGVNS.